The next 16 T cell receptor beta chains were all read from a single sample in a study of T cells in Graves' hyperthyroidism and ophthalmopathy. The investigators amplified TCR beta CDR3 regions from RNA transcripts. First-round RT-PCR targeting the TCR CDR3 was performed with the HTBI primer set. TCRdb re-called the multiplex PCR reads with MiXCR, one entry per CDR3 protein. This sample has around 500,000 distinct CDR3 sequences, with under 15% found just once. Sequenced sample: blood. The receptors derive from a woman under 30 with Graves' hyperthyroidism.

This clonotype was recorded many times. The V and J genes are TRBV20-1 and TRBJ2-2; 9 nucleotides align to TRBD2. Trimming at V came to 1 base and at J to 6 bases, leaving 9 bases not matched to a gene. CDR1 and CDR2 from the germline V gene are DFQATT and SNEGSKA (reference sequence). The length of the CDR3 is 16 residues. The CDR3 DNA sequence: TGCAGTGCTAGAGCCCCGGGACTAGCTCGCGCCGGGGAGCTGTTTTTT. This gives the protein CSARAPGLARAGELFF.

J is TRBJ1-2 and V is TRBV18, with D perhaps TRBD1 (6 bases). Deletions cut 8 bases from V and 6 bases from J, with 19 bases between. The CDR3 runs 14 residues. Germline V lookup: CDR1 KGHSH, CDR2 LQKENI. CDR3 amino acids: CASSHPGGADGYTF. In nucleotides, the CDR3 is TGTGCCAGCAGCCATCCCGGGGGGGCCGATGGCTACACCTTC.

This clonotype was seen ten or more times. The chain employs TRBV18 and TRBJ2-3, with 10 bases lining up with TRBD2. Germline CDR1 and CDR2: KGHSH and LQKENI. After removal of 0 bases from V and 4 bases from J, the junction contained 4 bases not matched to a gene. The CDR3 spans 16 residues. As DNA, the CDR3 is TGTGCCAGCTCACCACCGTTACTAGCGGGATCAGATACGCAGTATTTT. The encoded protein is CASSPPLLAGSDTQYF.

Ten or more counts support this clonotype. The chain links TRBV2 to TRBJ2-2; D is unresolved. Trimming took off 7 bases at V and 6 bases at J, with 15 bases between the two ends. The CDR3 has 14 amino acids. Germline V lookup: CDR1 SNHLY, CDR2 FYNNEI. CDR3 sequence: CASILDHQAGELFF. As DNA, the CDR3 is TGTGCCAGCATCCTCGACCACCAAGCCGGGGAGCTGTTTTTT. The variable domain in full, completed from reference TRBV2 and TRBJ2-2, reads EPEVTQTPSHQVTQMGQEVILRCVPISNHLYFYWYRQILGQKVEFLVSFYNNEISEKSEIFDDQFSVERPDGSNFTLKIRSTKLEDSAMYFCASILDHQAGELFFGEGSRLTVL.

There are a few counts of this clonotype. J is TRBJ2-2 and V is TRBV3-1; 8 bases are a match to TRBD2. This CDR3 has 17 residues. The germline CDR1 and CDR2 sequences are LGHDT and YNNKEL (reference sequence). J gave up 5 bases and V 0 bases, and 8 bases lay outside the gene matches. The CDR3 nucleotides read TGTGCCAGCAGCCAAGAAGCGGGAGTTCTGGGAACCGGGGAGCTGTTTTTT. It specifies CASSQEAGVLGTGELFF.

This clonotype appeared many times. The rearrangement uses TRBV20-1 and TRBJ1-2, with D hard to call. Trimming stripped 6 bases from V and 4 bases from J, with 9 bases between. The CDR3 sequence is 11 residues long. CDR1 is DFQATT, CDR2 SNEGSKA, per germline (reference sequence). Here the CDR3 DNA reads TGCAGTGCATGGGAAAGCTATGGCTACACCTTC. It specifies CSAWESYGYTF.

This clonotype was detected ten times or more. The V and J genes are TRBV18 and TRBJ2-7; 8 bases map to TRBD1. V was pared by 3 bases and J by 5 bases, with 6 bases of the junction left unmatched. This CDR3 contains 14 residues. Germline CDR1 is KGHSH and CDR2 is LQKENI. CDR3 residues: CASSPRQGKDEQYF. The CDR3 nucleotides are TGTGCCAGCTCACCGCGACAGGGGAAAGACGAGCAGTACTTC.

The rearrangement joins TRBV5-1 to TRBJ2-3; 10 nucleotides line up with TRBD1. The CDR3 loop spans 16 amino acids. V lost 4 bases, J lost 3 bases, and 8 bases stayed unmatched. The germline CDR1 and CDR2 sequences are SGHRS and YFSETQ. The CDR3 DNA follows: TGCGCCAGCAGCCTCATGGACAGGGGGGAGACAGATACGCAGTATTTT. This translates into CASSLMDRGETDTQYF.

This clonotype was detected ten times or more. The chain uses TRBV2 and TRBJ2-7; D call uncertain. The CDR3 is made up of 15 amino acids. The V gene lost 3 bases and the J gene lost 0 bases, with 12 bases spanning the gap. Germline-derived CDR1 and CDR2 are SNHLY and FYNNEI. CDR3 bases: TGTGCCAGCAGTGATCTTTCAGAAGTCTCCTACGAGCAGTACTTC. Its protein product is CASSDLSEVSYEQYF.

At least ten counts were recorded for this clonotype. In DNA, the CDR3 is TGCAGTGCTAGAGATCGTCCGGGGGTTGGTGTTGAAAAACTGTTTTTT. Encoded protein: CSARDRPGVGVEKLFF. The chain employs TRBV20-1 and TRBJ1-4, with D possibly being TRBD1 (5 bases). This CDR3 comprises 16 residues. CDR1 is DFQATT, CDR2 SNEGSKA, per germline (reference sequence). Trimming removed 0 bases at V and 7 bases at J, with 18 bases between.

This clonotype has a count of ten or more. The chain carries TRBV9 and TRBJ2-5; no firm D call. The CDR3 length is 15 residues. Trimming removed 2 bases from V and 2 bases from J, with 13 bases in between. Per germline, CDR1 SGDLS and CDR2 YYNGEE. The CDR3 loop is CASSVSSRSQETQYF. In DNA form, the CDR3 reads TGTGCCAGCAGCGTCTCCTCCAGGTCTCAAGAGACCCAGTACTTC.

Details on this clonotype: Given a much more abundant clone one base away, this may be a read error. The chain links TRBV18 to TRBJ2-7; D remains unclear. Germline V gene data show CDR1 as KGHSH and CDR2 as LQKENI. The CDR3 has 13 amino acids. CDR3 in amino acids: CTSSRDGNYEQYF. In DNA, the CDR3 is TGTACCAGCTCACGAGACGGAAACTACGAGCAGTACTTC.

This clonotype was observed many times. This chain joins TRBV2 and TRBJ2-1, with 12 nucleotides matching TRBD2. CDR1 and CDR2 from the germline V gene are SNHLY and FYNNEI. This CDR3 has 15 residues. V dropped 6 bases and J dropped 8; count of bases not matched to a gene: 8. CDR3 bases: TGTGCCAGCAGCGAACAGACTAGCGGGAGCCATGAGCAGTTCTTC. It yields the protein CASSEQTSGSHEQFF.

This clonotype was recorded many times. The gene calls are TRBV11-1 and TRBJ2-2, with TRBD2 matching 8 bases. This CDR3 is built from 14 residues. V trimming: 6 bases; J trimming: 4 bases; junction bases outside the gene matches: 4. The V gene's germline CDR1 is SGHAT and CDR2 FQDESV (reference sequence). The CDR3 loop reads CASRDSGTTGELFF. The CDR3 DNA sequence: TGTGCCAGCAGGGATAGCGGGACCACCGGGGAGCTGTTTTTT.

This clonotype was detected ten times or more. The CDR3 nucleotides read TGTGCCAGCAGGGGACAGGCTTTAGGCTACCAAGAGACCCAGTACTTC. Amino acid sequence: CASRGQALGYQETQYF. The rearrangement uses TRBV6-1 and TRBJ2-5, with 8 bases matching TRBD1. The germline V gene has CDR1 MNHNS and CDR2 SASEGT. V trimming: 6 bases; J trimming: 0 bases; junction bases outside the gene matches: 9. This CDR3 spans 16 amino acids.

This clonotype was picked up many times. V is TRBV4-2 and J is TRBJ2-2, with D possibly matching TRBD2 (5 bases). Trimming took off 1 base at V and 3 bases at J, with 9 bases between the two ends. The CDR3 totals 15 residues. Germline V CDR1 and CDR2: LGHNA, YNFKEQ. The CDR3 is CASSQGERDTGELFF. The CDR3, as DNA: TGTGCCAGCAGCCAAGGGGAGAGGGACACCGGGGAGCTGTTTTTT.